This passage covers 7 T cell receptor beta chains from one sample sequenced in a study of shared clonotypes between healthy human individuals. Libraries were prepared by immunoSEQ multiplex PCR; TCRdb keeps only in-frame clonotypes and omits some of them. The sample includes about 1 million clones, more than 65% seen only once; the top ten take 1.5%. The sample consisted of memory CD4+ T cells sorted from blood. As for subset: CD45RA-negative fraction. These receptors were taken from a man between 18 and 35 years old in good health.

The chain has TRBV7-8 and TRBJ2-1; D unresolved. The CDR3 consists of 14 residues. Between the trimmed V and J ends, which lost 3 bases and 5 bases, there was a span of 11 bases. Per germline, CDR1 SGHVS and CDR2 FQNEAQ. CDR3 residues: CASSFDGLNNEQFF. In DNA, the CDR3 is TGTGCCAGCAGCTTTGACGGGCTAAACAATGAGCAGTTCTTC.

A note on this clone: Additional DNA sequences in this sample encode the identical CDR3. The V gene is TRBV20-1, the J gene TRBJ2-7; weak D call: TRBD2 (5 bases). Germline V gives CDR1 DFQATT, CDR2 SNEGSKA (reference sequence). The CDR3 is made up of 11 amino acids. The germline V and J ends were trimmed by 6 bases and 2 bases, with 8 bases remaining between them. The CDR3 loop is CSAGDPYEQYF. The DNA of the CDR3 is TGCAGTGCCGGGGATCCCTACGAGCAGTACTTC.

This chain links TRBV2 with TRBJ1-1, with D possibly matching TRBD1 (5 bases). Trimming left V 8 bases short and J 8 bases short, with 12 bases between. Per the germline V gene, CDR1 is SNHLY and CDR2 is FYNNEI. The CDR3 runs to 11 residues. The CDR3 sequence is CASGGRVEAFF. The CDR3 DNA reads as TGTGCCAGCGGGGGGAGGGTAGAAGCTTTCTTT.

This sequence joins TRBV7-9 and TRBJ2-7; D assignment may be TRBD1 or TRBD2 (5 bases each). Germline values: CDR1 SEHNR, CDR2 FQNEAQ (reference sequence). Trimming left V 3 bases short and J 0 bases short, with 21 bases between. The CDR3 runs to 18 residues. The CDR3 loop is CASSFKLQPGRSSYEQYF. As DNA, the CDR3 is TGTGCCAGCAGCTTCAAACTCCAACCGGGACGGAGCTCCTACGAGCAGTACTTC.

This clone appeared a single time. CDR3 bases: TGTGCCAGCAGCCTAGGGGGACCGGAGCAAGAGACCCAGTACTTC. This translates into CASSLGGPEQETQYF. The chain couples TRBV7-9 to TRBJ2-5, with a weak D call TRBD1 (6 bases). Germline CDR1 is SEHNR and CDR2 is FQNEAQ (reference sequence). Trimming removed 5 bases at V and 2 bases at J, with 15 bases between. The CDR3 extends over 15 amino acids.

CDR3 protein: CASSYSNQPQHF. The CDR3 bases are TGTGCCAGCAGCTATAGCAATCAGCCCCAGCATTTT. The chain combines TRBV7-8 with TRBJ1-5; D is uncertain. The CDR3 has 12 amino acids. Germline assignment: CDR1 SGHVS and CDR2 FQNEAQ. Trimming took 4 bases from V and 0 from J, leaving 1 base between them.

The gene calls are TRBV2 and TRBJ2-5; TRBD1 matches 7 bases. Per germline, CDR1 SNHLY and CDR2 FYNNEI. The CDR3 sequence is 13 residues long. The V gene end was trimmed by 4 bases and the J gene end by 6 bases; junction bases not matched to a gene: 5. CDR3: CASSGGTVQTQYF. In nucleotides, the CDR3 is TGTGCCAGCAGTGGGGGGACAGTTCAGACCCAGTACTTC.